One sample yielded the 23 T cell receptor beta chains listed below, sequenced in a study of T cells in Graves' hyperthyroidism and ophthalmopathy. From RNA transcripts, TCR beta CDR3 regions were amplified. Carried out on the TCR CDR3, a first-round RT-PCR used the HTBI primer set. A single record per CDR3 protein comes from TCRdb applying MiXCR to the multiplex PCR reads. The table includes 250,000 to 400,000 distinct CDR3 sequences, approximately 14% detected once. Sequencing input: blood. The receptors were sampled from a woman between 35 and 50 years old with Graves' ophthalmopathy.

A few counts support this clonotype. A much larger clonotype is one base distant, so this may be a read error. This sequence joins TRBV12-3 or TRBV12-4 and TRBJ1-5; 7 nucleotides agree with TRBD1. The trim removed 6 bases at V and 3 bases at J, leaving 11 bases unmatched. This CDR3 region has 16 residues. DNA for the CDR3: TGTGCCAGCAGCCGGGCAGGGGGGCTAATCAATCAGCCCCAGCATTTT. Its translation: CASSRAGGLINQPQHF.

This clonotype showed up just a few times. The CDR3 loop is CAIRILAGDLRSTGELFF. The CDR3 region has the DNA TGTGCCATCAGAATACTAGCGGGGGATCTCCGGAGCACCGGGGAGCTGTTTTTT. V gene TRBV10-3 combines with J gene TRBJ2-2; 11 bases are shared with TRBD2. V gave up 6 bases and J gave up 4 bases; unmatched junction bases: 13. The CDR3 runs 18 residues. Germline V gene sequence: CDR1 ENHRY, CDR2 SYGVKD.

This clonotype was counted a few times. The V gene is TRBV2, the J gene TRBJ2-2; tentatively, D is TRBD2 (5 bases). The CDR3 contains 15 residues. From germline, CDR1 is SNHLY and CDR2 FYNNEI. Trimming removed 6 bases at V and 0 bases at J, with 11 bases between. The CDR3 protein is CASRESGANTGELFF. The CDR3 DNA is TGTGCCAGCAGGGAATCCGGGGCGAACACCGGGGAGCTGTTTTTT.

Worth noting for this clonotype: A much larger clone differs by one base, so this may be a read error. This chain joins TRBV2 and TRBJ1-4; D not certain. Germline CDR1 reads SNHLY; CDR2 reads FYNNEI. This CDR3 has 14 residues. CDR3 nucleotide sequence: TGTGCCAGCAGTGAAATCACGGCTAATGGAAAACTGTTTTTT. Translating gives CASSEITANGKLFF.

In DNA form, the CDR3 reads TGTGCCAGCTCAGGTAGTAGTCGTGAAAAACTGTTTTTT. This gives the protein CASSGSSREKLFF. The chain combines TRBV18 with TRBJ1-4, with D uncertain. The CDR3 spans 13 residues. V lost 5 bases to trimming and J lost 7 bases, with 11 bases between them. Germline assignment: CDR1 KGHSH and CDR2 LQKENI.

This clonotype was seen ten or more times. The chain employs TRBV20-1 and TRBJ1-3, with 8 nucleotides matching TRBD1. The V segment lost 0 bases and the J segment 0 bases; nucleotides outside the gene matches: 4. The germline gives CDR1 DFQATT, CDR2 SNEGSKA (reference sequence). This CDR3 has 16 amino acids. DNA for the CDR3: TGCAGTGCTAGAGATGGACAGGGCACCTCTGGAAACACCATATATTTT. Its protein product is CSARDGQGTSGNTIYF.

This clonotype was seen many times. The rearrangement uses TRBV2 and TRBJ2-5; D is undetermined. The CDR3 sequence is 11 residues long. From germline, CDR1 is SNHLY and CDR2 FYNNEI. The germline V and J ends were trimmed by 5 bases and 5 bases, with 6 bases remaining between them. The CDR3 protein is CASSKSETQYF. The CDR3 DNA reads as TGTGCCAGCAGTAAGAGTGAGACCCAGTACTTC.

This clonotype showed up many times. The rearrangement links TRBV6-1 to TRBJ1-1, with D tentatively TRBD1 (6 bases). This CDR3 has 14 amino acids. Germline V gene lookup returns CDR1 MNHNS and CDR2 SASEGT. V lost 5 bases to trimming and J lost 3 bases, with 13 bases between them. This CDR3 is CASSYQQGYTEAFF. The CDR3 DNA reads TGTGCCAGCAGTTACCAACAGGGATACACTGAAGCTTTCTTT.

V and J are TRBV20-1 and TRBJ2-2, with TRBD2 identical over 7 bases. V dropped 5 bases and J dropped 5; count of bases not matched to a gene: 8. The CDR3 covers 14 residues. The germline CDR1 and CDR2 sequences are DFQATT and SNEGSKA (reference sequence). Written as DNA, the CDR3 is TGCAGTGCTTCGCGGACTAGTTTGACCGGGGAGCTGTTTTTT. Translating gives CSASRTSLTGELFF.

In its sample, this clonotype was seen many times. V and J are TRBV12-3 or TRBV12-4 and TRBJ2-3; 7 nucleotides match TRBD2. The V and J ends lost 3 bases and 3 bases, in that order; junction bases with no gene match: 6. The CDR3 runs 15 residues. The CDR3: CASSFAGVRTDTQYF. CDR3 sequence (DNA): TGTGCCAGCAGTTTCGCGGGAGTGAGAACAGATACGCAGTATTTT.

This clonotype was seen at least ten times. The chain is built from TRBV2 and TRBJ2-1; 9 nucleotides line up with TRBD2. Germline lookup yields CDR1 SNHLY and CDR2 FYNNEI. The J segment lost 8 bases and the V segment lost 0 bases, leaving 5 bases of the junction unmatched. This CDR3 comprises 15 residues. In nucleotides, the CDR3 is TGTGCCAGCAGTGAAGCTGGGGTAGCGGGAGATGAGCAGTTCTTC. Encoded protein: CASSEAGVAGDEQFF.

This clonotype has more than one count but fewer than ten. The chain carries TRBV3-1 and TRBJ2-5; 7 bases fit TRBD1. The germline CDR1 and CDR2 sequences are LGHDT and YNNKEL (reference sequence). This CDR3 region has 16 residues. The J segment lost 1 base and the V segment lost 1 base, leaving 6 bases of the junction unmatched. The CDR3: CASSQGPGQLQETQYF. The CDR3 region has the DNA TGTGCCAGCAGCCAAGGACCGGGACAGCTCCAAGAGACCCAGTACTTC.

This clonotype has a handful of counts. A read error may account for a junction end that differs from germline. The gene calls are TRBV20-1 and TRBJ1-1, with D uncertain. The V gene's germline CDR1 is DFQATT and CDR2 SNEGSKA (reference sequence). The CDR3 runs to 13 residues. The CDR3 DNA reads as TGCAGTGCTCTGCGGAACCTGAACACTGAAGCTTCCTTT. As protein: CSALRNLNTEASF.

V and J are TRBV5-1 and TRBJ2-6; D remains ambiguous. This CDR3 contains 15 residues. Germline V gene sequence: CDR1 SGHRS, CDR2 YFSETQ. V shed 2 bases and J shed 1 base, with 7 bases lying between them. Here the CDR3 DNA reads TGCGCCAGCAGCTTAAGGCCTTCTGGGGCCAACGTCCTGACTTTC. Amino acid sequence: CASSLRPSGANVLTF.

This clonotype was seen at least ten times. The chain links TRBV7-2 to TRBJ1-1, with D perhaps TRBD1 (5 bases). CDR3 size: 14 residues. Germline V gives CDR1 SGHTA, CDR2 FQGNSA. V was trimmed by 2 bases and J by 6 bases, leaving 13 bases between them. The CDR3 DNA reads TGTGCCAGCAGCTTATTGTCACGGGGGGCTGAAGCTTTCTTT. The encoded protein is CASSLLSRGAEAFF. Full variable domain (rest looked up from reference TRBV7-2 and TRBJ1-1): GAGVSQSPSNKVTEKGKDVELRCDPISGHTALYWYRQSLGQGLEFLIYFQGNSAPDKSGLPSDRFSAERTGGSVSTLTIQRTQQEDSAVYLCASSLLSRGAEAFFGQGTRLTVV.

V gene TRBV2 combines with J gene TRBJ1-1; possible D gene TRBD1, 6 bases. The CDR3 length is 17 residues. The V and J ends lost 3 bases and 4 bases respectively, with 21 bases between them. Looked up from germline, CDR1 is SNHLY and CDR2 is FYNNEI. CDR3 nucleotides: TGTGCCAGCAGTGAGAGCTGGGGGGGCCCCCGTCTCACTGAAGCTTTCTTT. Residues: CASSESWGGPRLTEAFF.

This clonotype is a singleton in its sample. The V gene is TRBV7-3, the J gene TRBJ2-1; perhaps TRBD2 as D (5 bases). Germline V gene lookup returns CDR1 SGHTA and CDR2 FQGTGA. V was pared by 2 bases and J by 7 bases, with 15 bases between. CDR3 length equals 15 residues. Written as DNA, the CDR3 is TGTGCCAGCAGCTTAGCTCGGGAATTGCTGAATGAGCAGTTCTTC. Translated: CASSLARELLNEQFF.

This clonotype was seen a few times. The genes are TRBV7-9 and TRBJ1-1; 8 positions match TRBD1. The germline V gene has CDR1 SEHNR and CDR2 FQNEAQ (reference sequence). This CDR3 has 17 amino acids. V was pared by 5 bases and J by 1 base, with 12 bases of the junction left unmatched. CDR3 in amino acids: CASSRLPGQDTNTEAFF. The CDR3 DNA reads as TGTGCCAGCAGCCGATTACCGGGACAGGACACGAACACTGAAGCTTTCTTT. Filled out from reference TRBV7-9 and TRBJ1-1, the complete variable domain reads DTGVSQNPRHKITKRGQNVTFRCDPISEHNRLYWYRQTLGQGPEFLTYFQNEAQLEKSRLLSDRFSAERPKGSFSTLEIQRTEQGDSAMYLCASSRLPGQDTNTEAFFGQGTRLTVV.

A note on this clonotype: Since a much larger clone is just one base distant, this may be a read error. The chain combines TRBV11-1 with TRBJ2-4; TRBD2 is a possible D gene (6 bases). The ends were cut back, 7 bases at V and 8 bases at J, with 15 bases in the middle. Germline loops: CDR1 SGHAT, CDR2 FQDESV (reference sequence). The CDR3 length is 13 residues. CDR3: CASISDWRDIQYF. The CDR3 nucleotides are TGTGCCAGCATCTCGGACTGGAGGGACATTCAGTACTTC.

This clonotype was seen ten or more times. CDR3 sequence (DNA): TGTGCCAGCACTTGGGGACAGGGCCAGCAGTACTTC. Its translation is CASTWGQGQQYF. The V call is TRBV7-8, the J call TRBJ2-5, with 9 bases that match TRBD1. Unmatched junction bases numbered 8, after V lost 7 bases and J lost 11 bases. Per germline, CDR1 SGHVS and CDR2 FQNEAQ. The length of the CDR3 is 12 residues.

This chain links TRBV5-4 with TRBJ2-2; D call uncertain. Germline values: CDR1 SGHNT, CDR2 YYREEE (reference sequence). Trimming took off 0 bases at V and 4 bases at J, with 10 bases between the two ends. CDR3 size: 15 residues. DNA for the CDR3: TGTGCCAGCAGCTTGGCTGCAACCCCCACCGGGGAGCTGTTTTTT. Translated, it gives CASSLAATPTGELFF. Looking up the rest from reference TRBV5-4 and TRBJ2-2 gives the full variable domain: ETGVTQSPTHLIKTRGQQVTLRCSSQSGHNTVSWYQQALGQGPQFIFQYYREEENGRGNFPPRFSGLQFPNYSSELNVNALELDDSALYLCASSLAATPTGELFFGEGSRLTVL.

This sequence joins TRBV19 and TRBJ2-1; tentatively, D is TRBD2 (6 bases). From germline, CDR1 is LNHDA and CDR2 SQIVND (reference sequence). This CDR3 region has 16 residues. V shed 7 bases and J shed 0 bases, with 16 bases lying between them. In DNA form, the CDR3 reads TGTGCCAGTAATAACCCAGCGGGCAGCTCCTACAATGAGCAGTTCTTC. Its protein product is CASNNPAGSSYNEQFF.

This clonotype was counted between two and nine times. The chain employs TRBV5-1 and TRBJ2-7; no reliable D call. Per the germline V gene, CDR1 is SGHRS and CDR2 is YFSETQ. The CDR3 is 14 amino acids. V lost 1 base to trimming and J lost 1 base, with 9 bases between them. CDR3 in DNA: TGCGCCAGCAGCTTGACATACTCATCCTACGAGCAGTACTTC. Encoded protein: CASSLTYSSYEQYF. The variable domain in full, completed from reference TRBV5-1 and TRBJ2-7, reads KAGVTQTPRYLIKTRGQQVTLSCSPISGHRSVSWYQQTPGQGLQFLFEYFSETQRNKGNFPGRFSGRQFSNSRSEMNVSTLELGDSALYLCASSLTYSSYEQYFGPGTRLTVT.